One sample yielded the 22 T cell receptor beta chains listed below, sequenced in a study of shared clonotypes between healthy human individuals. This table comes from immunoSEQ multiplex PCR, and its TCRdb copy is limited to in-frame clones, with some not included. Of over a million clones listed, around 97% are singletons. What was sequenced was naive CD4+ T cells sorted from blood. The subset is: CD45RA+ positively selected. These receptors all come from a man younger than 40 in good health.

The rearrangement links TRBV27 to TRBJ2-7; 7 nucleotides align to TRBD1. The CDR3 has 16 residues. V shed 2 bases, J shed 0 bases, and the junction held 7 bases outside the gene matches. Germline lookup yields CDR1 MNHEY and CDR2 SMNVEV (reference sequence). The CDR3 region has the DNA TGTGCCAGCAGTTTAGGGACGGGACAGCGCTCCTACGAGCAGTACTTC. Protein sequence: CASSLGTGQRSYEQYF.

This chain links TRBV2 with TRBJ2-3, with D unclear. This CDR3 is built from 13 residues. Germline loops: CDR1 SNHLY, CDR2 FYNNEI. V lost 5 bases and J lost 4, with 10 bases in between. DNA for the CDR3: TGTGCCAGCAGTCCCAACTGGTCAGATACGCAGTATTTT. Its protein is CASSPNWSDTQYF.

The V and J genes are TRBV5-1 and TRBJ1-4; D is perhaps TRBD1 (6 bases). Germline CDR1 is SGHRS and CDR2 is YFSETQ. With 4 bases removed from V and 5 bases from J, the gap between germline ends came to 15 bases. The CDR3 is made up of 15 amino acids. The CDR3 spells CASSRRQAENEKLFF. Written as DNA, the CDR3 is TGCGCCAGCAGCAGAAGACAGGCCGAAAATGAAAAACTGTTTTTT.

This clone was seen just once. The rearrangement uses TRBV7-8 and TRBJ2-7; 7 nucleotides align to TRBD2. Germline assignment: CDR1 SGHVS and CDR2 FQNEAQ. V was pared by 6 bases and J by 0 bases, with 8 bases of the junction left unmatched. The CDR3 has 15 residues. The CDR3 region is CASSQPGLPSYEQYF. For the CDR3, the DNA is TGTGCCAGCAGTCAACCGGGACTACCCTCCTACGAGCAGTACTTC.

V gene TRBV27 combines with J gene TRBJ2-1, with 8 bases matching TRBD2. Germline V gene lookup returns CDR1 MNHEY and CDR2 SMNVEV (reference sequence). The CDR3 extends over 13 amino acids. The V segment lost 6 bases and the J segment 10 bases; nucleotides outside the gene matches: 8. This chain's CDR3 is CASSGTRREEQFF. The DNA for the CDR3 is TGTGCCAGCAGCGGGACTAGAAGAGAGGAGCAGTTCTTC.

This chain's CDR3 is CASTDNRGNTEAFF. In nucleotides, the CDR3 is TGTGCCAGCACCGACAACAGAGGAAACACTGAAGCTTTCTTT. The chain uses TRBV11-2 and TRBJ1-1; no definite D call. This CDR3 region has 14 residues. Germline-derived CDR1 and CDR2 are SGHAT and FQNNGV. Deletions cut 7 bases from V and 2 bases from J, with 14 bases between.

This chain joins TRBV27 and TRBJ1-2; D not resolved. The ends were cut back, 8 bases at V and 3 bases at J, with 16 bases in the middle. Per the germline V gene, CDR1 is MNHEY and CDR2 is SMNVEV (reference sequence). The CDR3 has 14 residues. In DNA form, the CDR3 reads TGTGCCAGCTCCCGGGAACTAGAGGACTATGGCTACACCTTC. This encodes CASSRELEDYGYTF.

J is TRBJ2-7 and V is TRBV9; the match to TRBD2 covers 9 bases. In germline, CDR1 is SGDLS, CDR2 YYNGEE. V gave up 2 bases and J gave up 3 bases; unmatched junction bases: 3. The CDR3 loop spans 14 amino acids. The CDR3: CASSVTSGDYEQYF. DNA for the CDR3: TGTGCCAGCAGCGTGACTAGCGGCGACTACGAGCAGTACTTC.

The CDR3, as DNA: TGTGCCAGCAGCTTGTCGTCCGGGAGGGCCTCCGGGGAGCTGTTTTTT. This encodes CASSLSSGRASGELFF. The rearrangement links TRBV5-4 to TRBJ2-2; TRBD2 aligns across 8 bases. This CDR3 contains 16 residues. CDR1 and CDR2 (germline): SGHNT, YYREEE (reference sequence). The V and J ends lost 1 base and 6 bases, in that order; junction bases with no gene match: 8.

This chain connects TRBV7-2 to TRBJ2-7, with a tentative D call TRBD2 (6 bases). The CDR3 spans 14 residues. V lost 2 bases and J lost 0, with 8 bases in between. The germline V gene encodes CDR1 SGHTA and CDR2 FQGNSA. The CDR3 is CASSLSGLSYEQYF. The CDR3 bases are TGTGCCAGCAGCTTATCGGGACTCTCCTACGAGCAGTACTTC.

The rearrangement uses TRBV2 and TRBJ2-4, with 9 nucleotides matching TRBD1. The CDR3 contains 18 residues. The V gene end was trimmed by 5 bases and the J gene end by 0 bases; junction bases not matched to a gene: 11. CDR1 is SNHLY and CDR2 is FYNNEI in the germline V gene. CDR3 in DNA: TGTGCCAGCAGTAAGGACAGGGGTAGTGGGCTAGCCAAAAACATTCAGTACTTC. It codes for CASSKDRGSGLAKNIQYF.

As regards this clone: Other DNA sequences in the sample encode the same CDR3. V is TRBV2 and J is TRBJ1-1, with a tentative D call TRBD1 (6 bases). Germline CDR1 and CDR2: SNHLY and FYNNEI. The CDR3 has 13 amino acids. Trimming shortened V by 5 bases and J by 1 base, and 8 bases separated the two germline ends. CDR3 residues: CASSIGGNTEAFF. The CDR3 DNA is TGTGCCAGCAGTATAGGGGGGAACACTGAAGCTTTCTTT.

This clone appeared once. J is TRBJ2-3 and V is TRBV27, with 13 bases that match TRBD2. V lost 2 bases, J lost 0 bases, and 2 bases stayed unmatched. Germline V gene lookup returns CDR1 MNHEY and CDR2 SMNVEV (reference sequence). The CDR3 runs to 17 residues. Here the CDR3 DNA reads TGTGCCAGCAGTTTAGTGGGACTAGCGGGGAGCACAGATACGCAGTATTTT. It is translated as CASSLVGLAGSTDTQYF.

This clone was picked up one time. The chain uses TRBV28 and TRBJ1-2; D gene uncertain. The CDR3 covers 16 residues. V was clipped by 3 bases and J by 4 bases, with 18 bases between them. CDR1 is MDHEN and CDR2 is SYDVKM in the germline V gene. CDR3 amino acids: CASSLQSIPQSYGYTF. CDR3 sequence (DNA): TGTGCCAGCAGTTTGCAGTCAATCCCGCAGAGCTATGGCTACACCTTC.

The J gene is TRBJ1-5, the V gene TRBV25-1; tentative D call: TRBD1 (6 bases). CDR3 length equals 14 residues. Deletions cut 5 bases from V and 7 bases from J, with 15 bases between. Germline V gene sequence: CDR1 MGHDK, CDR2 SYGVNS. CDR3 amino acids: CASSLAGVGQPQHF. The CDR3 bases are TGTGCCAGCAGTCTGGCAGGGGTTGGCCAGCCCCAGCATTTT.

With regard to this clone: This specimen includes other DNA sequences encoding the same CDR3. The gene calls are TRBV7-9 and TRBJ1-1, with TRBD1 matching 7 bases. V was clipped by 4 bases and J by 1 base; unmatched bases: 0. CDR3 length equals 13 residues. Per the germline V gene, CDR1 is SEHNR and CDR2 is FQNEAQ (reference sequence). DNA of the CDR3: TGTGCCAGCAGCTGGACAGGGAACACTGAAGCTTTCTTT. Its translation is CASSWTGNTEAFF.

This clone occurred once. The CDR3 here is CASSPQTGEETQYF. In nucleotides, the CDR3 is TGTGCCAGCTCACCGCAAACAGGGGAAGAGACCCAGTACTTC. The chain links TRBV18 to TRBJ2-5; 7 nucleotides agree with TRBD1. This CDR3 is built from 14 residues. Germline V gene sequence: CDR1 KGHSH, CDR2 LQKENI. V shed 3 bases and J 3 bases; nucleotides not matched to a gene: 4.

The chain joins TRBV7-9 to TRBJ1-1; D gene unclear. The ends were cut back, 3 bases at V and 3 bases at J, with 17 bases in the middle. The germline V gene has CDR1 SEHNR and CDR2 FQNEAQ (reference sequence). This CDR3 is built from 16 residues. CDR3 sequence reads: CASSLGDKRADTEAFF. In DNA, the CDR3 is TGTGCCAGCAGCTTGGGAGACAAAAGGGCCGACACTGAAGCTTTCTTT.

The chain combines TRBV7-2 with TRBJ2-1; TRBD1 matches 8 bases. The CDR3 runs 16 residues. The germline V gene encodes CDR1 SGHTA and CDR2 FQGNSA. V shed 4 bases and J 2 bases; nucleotides not matched to a gene: 7. The CDR3 DNA reads as TGTGCCAGCAGCTATTCAGGGGGCAGTCCCTACAATGAGCAGTTCTTC. Its translation: CASSYSGGSPYNEQFF.

The count of this clone is one. This chain links TRBV29-1 with TRBJ1-3; D not certain. The CDR3 has 13 residues. The V end was cut by 2 bases, the J end by 2 bases, with 7 bases between. In germline, CDR1 is SQVTM, CDR2 ANQGSEA. The CDR3 DNA is TGCAGCGTTGAACCGGTTGCTGGAAACACCATATATTTT. This translates into CSVEPVAGNTIYF.

V is TRBV28 and J is TRBJ1-2; D ambiguous. V was shortened by 3 bases and J by 7 bases, with 12 bases between the two germline ends. The CDR3 sequence is 13 residues long. Germline-derived CDR1 and CDR2 are MDHEN and SYDVKM. The CDR3 nucleotides read TGTGCCAGCAGTTTGTCGGGCGCCGGTGGCTACACCTTC. It yields the protein CASSLSGAGGYTF.

A note on this clone: Other DNA sequences within the sample encode an identical CDR3. The rearrangement joins TRBV5-1 to TRBJ2-1; a possible D gene is TRBD2 (6 bases). CDR1 is SGHRS, CDR2 YFSETQ, per germline. The CDR3 length is 14 residues. V lost 4 bases, J lost 1 base, and 9 bases lay in between. The CDR3 DNA reads as TGCGCCAGCAGCGGCGGACTATCCTACAATGAGCAGTTCTTC. As protein: CASSGGLSYNEQFF.